The rows below give T cell receptor beta chains drawn from one sample of a study of spatial heterogeneity in lung cancer. TCRdb passed the 5' RACE reads through MiXCR, listing each CDR3 protein once. The sample contains about 39,000 distinct CDR3 sequences, around 5.8% of which appear only once. The material sequenced was PBMCs, taken at surgery. These receptors all stem from a male donor with early-stage non-small cell lung cancer. Each CDR3 is given with its conserved first and last residue. A D gene is named only where the DNA matches it firmly. The listing skips clone size in some rows; elsewhere it reads once, few, many or a size class.

V gene: TRBV7-8
CDR3 length: 15
D gene: NA
J gene: TRBJ1-4
clone size: many
CDR3 protein: CASSFTGRLGEKLFF
CDR3 DNA: TGTGCCAGCAGCTTTACAGGGAGGTTAGGGGAAAAACTGTTTTTT

V gene: TRBV5-1
CDR3 length: 16
D gene: NA
J gene: TRBJ2-2
clone size: many
CDR3 protein: CASSPGSGAGTGELFF
CDR3 DNA: TGCGCCAGCAGCCCTGGTTCGGGGGCCGGGACCGGGGAGCTGTTTTTT

V gene: TRBV7-2
CDR3 length: 17
D gene: TRBD2
J gene: TRBJ2-1
clone size: many
CDR3 protein: CASSPRTSGGFVNEQFF
CDR3 DNA: TGTGCCAGCAGCCCTAGGACTAGCGGGGGTTTTGTGAATGAGCAGTTCTTC

V gene: TRBV20-1
CDR3 length: 13
D gene: NA
J gene: TRBJ1-1
clone size: NA
CDR3 protein: CSAVLLVNTEAFF
CDR3 DNA: TGCAGTGCTGTCCTTTTGGTGAACACTGAAGCTTTCTTT

V gene: TRBV7-2
CDR3 length: 14
D gene: NA
J gene: TRBJ1-2
clone size: many
CDR3 protein: CASRDTGTAYGYTF
CDR3 DNA: TGTGCCAGCAGAGATACCGGGACGGCCTATGGCTACACCTTC

V gene: TRBV28
CDR3 length: 13
D gene: NA
J gene: TRBJ1-2
clone size: medium-sized
CDR3 protein: CASLPSLNYGYTF
CDR3 DNA: TGTGCCAGCCTACCAAGCCTTAACTATGGCTACACCTTC

V gene: TRBV11-3
CDR3 length: 14
D gene: TRBD2
J gene: TRBJ2-7
clone size: many
CDR3 protein: CASRGTSGLYEQYF
CDR3 DNA: TGTGCCAGCAGGGGGACTAGCGGTCTCTACGAGCAGTACTTC

V gene: TRBV12-3/TRBV12-4
CDR3 length: 14
D gene: NA
J gene: TRBJ1-6
clone size: many
CDR3 protein: CASSLRQGISPLHF
CDR3 DNA: TGTGCCAGCAGTTTAAGGCAGGGTATTTCACCCCTCCACTTT

V gene: TRBV2
CDR3 length: 13
D gene: NA
J gene: TRBJ1-2
clone size: many
CDR3 protein: CASSGLVNYGYTF
CDR3 DNA: TGTGCCAGCAGTGGACTGGTTAACTATGGCTACACCTTC

V gene: TRBV2
CDR3 length: 11
D gene: TRBD2
J gene: TRBJ2-2
clone size: NA
CDR3 protein: CASRGVGELFF
CDR3 DNA: TGTGCCAGCCGGGGGGTCGGGGAGCTGTTTTTT

V gene: TRBV5-1
CDR3 length: 15
D gene: TRBD1
J gene: TRBJ1-6
clone size: many
CDR3 protein: CASSRDRGLNSPLHF
CDR3 DNA: TGCGCCAGCTCCCGGGACAGGGGGCTGAATTCACCCCTCCACTTT

V gene: TRBV11-3
CDR3 length: 11
D gene: NA
J gene: TRBJ2-1
clone size: many
CDR3 protein: CASSLGYEQFF
CDR3 DNA: TGTGCCAGCAGCTTAGGCTATGAGCAGTTCTTC

V gene: TRBV18
CDR3 length: 14
D gene: NA
J gene: TRBJ1-1
clone size: many
CDR3 protein: CASSPKELNTEAFF
CDR3 DNA: TGTGCCAGCTCACCAAAGGAGTTGAACACTGAAGCTTTCTTT

V gene: TRBV29-1
CDR3 length: 14
D gene: TRBD1
J gene: TRBJ1-2
clone size: many
CDR3 protein: CSVPERGQGYGYTF
CDR3 DNA: TGCAGCGTTCCAGAAAGGGGACAGGGCTATGGCTACACCTTC

V gene: TRBV4-1
CDR3 length: 16
D gene: NA
J gene: TRBJ1-5
clone size: many
CDR3 protein: CASSQGDGTRDQPQHF
CDR3 DNA: TGCGCCAGCAGCCAAGGAGATGGGACACGGGATCAGCCCCAGCATTTT

V gene: TRBV7-6
CDR3 length: 14
D gene: NA
J gene: TRBJ1-1
clone size: many
CDR3 protein: CASSLTGGNTEAFF
CDR3 DNA: TGTGCCAGCAGCTTAACGGGCGGAAACACTGAAGCTTTCTTT

V gene: TRBV7-8
CDR3 length: 15
D gene: NA
J gene: TRBJ2-1
clone size: many
CDR3 protein: CASSLRISSYNEQFF
CDR3 DNA: TGTGCCAGCAGCTTGCGGATCAGCTCCTACAATGAGCAGTTCTTC

V gene: TRBV7-2
CDR3 length: 14
D gene: NA
J gene: TRBJ2-1
clone size: few
CDR3 protein: CASSLPFSGAGEFF
CDR3 DNA: TGTGCCAGCAGCTTACCCTTTTCCGGGGCCGGGGAGTTCTTC

V gene: TRBV5-1
CDR3 length: 15
D gene: NA
J gene: TRBJ2-1
clone size: NA
CDR3 protein: CASSSPGTTYNEQFF
CDR3 DNA: TGCGCCAGCAGCTCCCCCGGGACAACATACAATGAGCAGTTCTTC

V gene: TRBV7-2
CDR3 length: 16
D gene: TRBD2
J gene: TRBJ2-3
clone size: NA
CDR3 protein: CASSPGLAGRVDTQYF
CDR3 DNA: TGTGCCAGCAGCCCCGGGCTAGCGGGGCGGGTGGATACGCAGTATTTT

V gene: TRBV11-3
CDR3 length: 15
D gene: TRBD1
J gene: TRBJ2-1
clone size: NA
CDR3 protein: CASSPDRASGNEQFF
CDR3 DNA: TGTGCCAGCAGCCCGGACAGGGCTTCTGGGAATGAGCAGTTCTTC

V gene: TRBV12-3/TRBV12-4
CDR3 length: 15
D gene: TRBD1
J gene: TRBJ1-6
clone size: many
CDR3 protein: CASSLADRGNSPLHF
CDR3 DNA: TGTGCCAGCAGTTTAGCGGACAGGGGTAATTCACCCCTCCACTTT

V gene: TRBV3-1
CDR3 length: 11
D gene: NA
J gene: TRBJ2-1
clone size: many
CDR3 protein: CASSQVGEQFF
CDR3 DNA: TGTGCCAGCAGCCAAGTGGGGGAGCAGTTCTTC

V gene: TRBV5-1
CDR3 length: 14
D gene: NA
J gene: TRBJ1-4
clone size: many
CDR3 protein: CASSLRQDGGKLFF
CDR3 DNA: TGCGCCAGCAGCTTGAGGCAGGATGGCGGAAAACTGTTTTTT

V gene: TRBV7-2
CDR3 length: 18
D gene: TRBD1
J gene: TRBJ1-4
clone size: many
CDR3 protein: CASSRAGQVGTEDEKLFF
CDR3 DNA: TGTGCCAGCAGCCGTGCGGGACAGGTTGGGACTGAGGATGAAAAACTGTTTTTT

V gene: TRBV28
CDR3 length: 12
D gene: NA
J gene: TRBJ1-4
clone size: many
CDR3 protein: CASFGGLEKLFF
CDR3 DNA: TGTGCCAGCTTCGGGGGACTAGAAAAACTGTTTTTT

V gene: TRBV19
CDR3 length: 13
D gene: NA
J gene: TRBJ1-1
clone size: many
CDR3 protein: CASSFGPNTEAFF
CDR3 DNA: TGTGCCAGTAGTTTCGGCCCGAACACTGAAGCTTTCTTT

V gene: TRBV20-1
CDR3 length: 14
D gene: NA
J gene: TRBJ1-5
clone size: many
CDR3 protein: CSARDAGSNQPQHF
CDR3 DNA: TGCAGTGCTAGAGATGCCGGGAGCAATCAGCCCCAGCATTTT

V gene: TRBV15
CDR3 length: 12
D gene: NA
J gene: TRBJ1-1
clone size: few
CDR3 protein: CATSRQNTEAFF
CDR3 DNA: TGTGCCACCAGCAGACAGAACACTGAAGCTTTCTTT

V gene: TRBV18
CDR3 length: 15
D gene: TRBD1
J gene: TRBJ2-7
clone size: NA
CDR3 protein: CASSPRDRENYEQYF
CDR3 DNA: TGTGCCAGCTCACCCCGGGACAGGGAGAACTACGAGCAGTACTTC

V gene: TRBV28
CDR3 length: 14
D gene: TRBD1
J gene: TRBJ2-7
clone size: few
CDR3 protein: CASSSPTGINEQYF
CDR3 DNA: TGTGCCAGCAGTTCGCCGACAGGGATCAACGAGCAGTACTTC

V gene: TRBV6-5
CDR3 length: 17
D gene: TRBD2
J gene: TRBJ2-2
clone size: many
CDR3 protein: CASSGLAGVMNTGELFF
CDR3 DNA: TGTGCCAGCAGTGGACTAGCGGGGGTCATGAACACCGGGGAGCTGTTTTTT

V gene: TRBV10-3
CDR3 length: 16
D gene: NA
J gene: TRBJ1-5
clone size: NA
CDR3 protein: CAISPSRRGSNQPQHF
CDR3 DNA: TGTGCCATCAGTCCCTCCCGGAGGGGTAGCAATCAGCCCCAGCATTTT

V gene: TRBV9
CDR3 length: 15
D gene: NA
J gene: TRBJ2-3
clone size: many
CDR3 protein: CASSAELSPTDTQYF
CDR3 DNA: TGTGCCAGCAGCGCGGAGTTGTCCCCCACAGATACGCAGTATTTT

V gene: TRBV19
CDR3 length: 16
D gene: NA
J gene: TRBJ2-6
clone size: NA
CDR3 protein: CASSMGRTSGANVLTF
CDR3 DNA: TGTGCCAGTAGTATGGGGCGGACCTCTGGGGCCAACGTCCTGACTTTC

V gene: TRBV7-2
CDR3 length: 15
D gene: TRBD1
J gene: TRBJ2-3
clone size: NA
CDR3 protein: CASSLRGGRGDTQYF
CDR3 DNA: TGTGCCAGCAGCTTAAGAGGGGGCCGAGGAGATACGCAGTATTTT

V gene: TRBV9
CDR3 length: 14
D gene: NA
J gene: TRBJ2-7
clone size: NA
CDR3 protein: CASSRDNQRYEQYF
CDR3 DNA: TGTGCCAGCAGCCGGGACAACCAACGCTACGAGCAGTACTTC

V gene: TRBV2
CDR3 length: 14
D gene: NA
J gene: TRBJ2-1
clone size: many
CDR3 protein: CASSPPGSYNEQFF
CDR3 DNA: TGTGCCAGCAGCCCACCCGGCTCCTACAATGAGCAGTTCTTC

V gene: TRBV7-2
CDR3 length: 16
D gene: TRBD1
J gene: TRBJ1-2
clone size: few
CDR3 protein: CASSLGGGTGGHGYTF
CDR3 DNA: TGTGCCAGCAGCTTAGGAGGTGGGACAGGGGGCCATGGCTACACCTTC

V gene: TRBV20-1
CDR3 length: 15
D gene: NA
J gene: TRBJ2-7
clone size: many
CDR3 protein: CSARASNRVSYEQYF
CDR3 DNA: TGCAGTGCTAGAGCTAGTAACAGGGTATCCTACGAGCAGTACTTC

V gene: TRBV11-3
CDR3 length: 14
D gene: TRBD1
J gene: TRBJ2-2
clone size: many
CDR3 protein: CASSSQGASGELFF
CDR3 DNA: TGTGCCAGCAGCTCGCAGGGGGCGAGCGGGGAGCTGTTTTTT

V gene: TRBV18
CDR3 length: 16
D gene: NA
J gene: TRBJ1-3
clone size: few
CDR3 protein: CASSQTDSSSGNTIYF
CDR3 DNA: TGTGCCAGCTCACAGACCGATTCAAGCTCTGGAAACACCATATATTTT

V gene: TRBV10-1
CDR3 length: 15
D gene: NA
J gene: TRBJ1-4
clone size: many
CDR3 protein: CASRGRIATNEKLFF
CDR3 DNA: TGCGCCAGCAGGGGACGGATTGCAACTAATGAAAAACTGTTTTTT

V gene: TRBV10-3
CDR3 length: 16
D gene: NA
J gene: TRBJ2-7
clone size: many
CDR3 protein: CAITSSIVRAQYEQYF
CDR3 DNA: TGTGCCATCACCAGTTCTATAGTCAGGGCTCAATACGAGCAGTACTTC

V gene: TRBV10-2
CDR3 length: 17
D gene: NA
J gene: TRBJ2-6
clone size: many
CDR3 protein: CASSESTGFKRANVLTF
CDR3 DNA: TGCGCCAGCAGTGAGTCAACAGGTTTCAAAAGGGCCAACGTCCTGACTTTC

V gene: TRBV7-2
CDR3 length: 12
D gene: NA
J gene: TRBJ2-1
clone size: few
CDR3 protein: CASSLAWNEQFF
CDR3 DNA: TGTGCCAGCAGCTTAGCATGGAATGAGCAGTTCTTC

V gene: TRBV5-4
CDR3 length: 14
D gene: NA
J gene: TRBJ2-7
clone size: many
CDR3 protein: CASSFGGTGYEQYF
CDR3 DNA: TGTGCCAGCAGCTTCGGGGGGACAGGATACGAGCAGTACTTC

V gene: TRBV20-1
CDR3 length: 12
D gene: NA
J gene: TRBJ1-5
clone size: many
CDR3 protein: CSATSNNQPQHF
CDR3 DNA: TGCAGTGCCACCTCGAACAATCAGCCCCAGCATTTT

V gene: TRBV6-6
CDR3 length: 16
D gene: TRBD1
J gene: TRBJ2-3
clone size: many
CDR3 protein: CASSSPGQGNTDTQYF
CDR3 DNA: TGTGCCAGCAGTTCTCCGGGACAGGGGAACACAGATACGCAGTATTTT

V gene: TRBV12-3/TRBV12-4
CDR3 length: 15
D gene: NA
J gene: TRBJ2-1
clone size: many
CDR3 protein: CASSLAQIGSGEQFF
CDR3 DNA: TGTGCCAGCAGTTTAGCGCAAATTGGATCGGGAGAGCAGTTCTTC

V gene: TRBV7-2
CDR3 length: 15
D gene: NA
J gene: TRBJ1-1
clone size: many
CDR3 protein: CASSSGRRTVTEAFF
CDR3 DNA: TGTGCCAGCAGCTCCGGGCGGAGGACTGTCACTGAAGCTTTCTTT

V gene: TRBV24-1
CDR3 length: 12
D gene: NA
J gene: TRBJ1-1
clone size: many
CDR3 protein: CATANSYFEAFF
CDR3 DNA: TGTGCCACCGCCAACAGCTATTTCGAAGCTTTCTTT